The rows below give T cell receptor beta chains drawn from one sample of a study of blood T cell repertoires in COVID-19. Clones were read by immunoSEQ multiplex PCR, and TCRdb kept only the in-frame ones, dropping some. Of approximately 70,000 clones detected, less than 85% appear once; the ten largest clones hold about 5.4%. The sample consisted of peripheral blood. The receptors come from a woman of 80 years or more with active or convalescent COVID-19. Each CDR3 is given with its conserved first and last residue. A D gene is named only where the DNA matches it firmly. A clone size is listed for some rows: how often the clone was seen (once, few, many), or a class if it is expanded.

clone_size,j_call,d_call,v_call,cdr3_aa,cdr3_nt
-,TRBJ1-5,-,TRBV11-2,CASSPQGHNQPQHF,TGTGCCAGCAGCCCACAGGGACACAATCAGCCCCAGCATTTT
-,TRBJ2-6,-,TRBV7-2,CASAGQLGGANVLTF,TGTGCCAGCGCAGGGCAATTGGGTGGGGCCAACGTCCTGACTTTC
-,TRBJ2-4,-,TRBV4-1,CASSPRWTAGSKNIQYF,TGCGCCAGCAGCCCCCGGTGGACAGCTGGGTCCAAAAACATTCAGTACTTC
-,TRBJ2-2,TRBD1,TRBV18,CASSPPGQGSRELFF,TGTGCCAGCTCACCACCGGGACAGGGTTCCCGGGAGCTGTTTTTT
-,TRBJ2-1,-,TRBV29-1,CSVPGTMDNEQFF,TGCAGCGTCCCCGGGACAATGGACAATGAGCAGTTCTTC
-,TRBJ2-2,TRBD2,TRBV6-6,CASSSRTSGSGELFF,TGTGCCAGCAGTTCGAGGACTAGCGGGAGCGGGGAGCTGTTTTTT
-,TRBJ2-7,TRBD2,TRBV4-3,CASSRTASGGSSYEQYF,TGCGCCAGCAGCCGTACTGCTAGCGGGGGGAGCTCCTACGAGCAGTACTTC
few,TRBJ1-2,TRBD1,TRBV28,CATIRQTGVSIGLLTF,TGTGCCACCATCCGCCAGACAGGGGTGTCAATAGGCTTATTGACCTTC
-,TRBJ2-1,TRBD2,TRBV19,CASSATGLAGGPGEQFF,TGTGCCAGTAGTGCCACGGGACTAGCGGGAGGGCCGGGTGAGCAGTTCTTC
-,TRBJ2-1,TRBD2,TRBV19,CASSISGGPRNEQFF,TGTGCCAGTAGTATTAGCGGGGGCCCCCGCAATGAGCAGTTCTTC
-,TRBJ1-2,-,TRBV5-1,CASSLASGTVEYGYTF,TGCGCCAGCAGCTTGGCCTCGGGAACAGTCGAGTATGGCTACACCTTC
-,TRBJ1-5,TRBD1,TRBV2,CASSVNRGLNQPQHF,TGTGCCAGCAGTGTCAACAGGGGGCTAAATCAGCCCCAGCATTTT
medium-sized,TRBJ2-5,TRBD2,TRBV27,CASSSLPSGNQETQYF,TGTGCCAGCAGTTCTCTTCCTAGCGGGAACCAAGAGACCCAGTACTTC
few,TRBJ2-7,TRBD2,TRBV7-3,CASSLTLIGLATGEQYF,TGTGCCAGCAGCTTAACGTTGATAGGACTAGCGACGGGTGAGCAGTACTTC
-,TRBJ2-3,-,TRBV6-2/TRBV6-3,CASSYSQDSTDTQYF,TGTGCCAGCAGTTACTCCCAGGATAGCACAGATACGCAGTATTTT
-,TRBJ1-2,TRBD1,TRBV9,CASSSPGQHYGYTF,TGTGCCAGCAGCTCACCGGGACAGCACTATGGCTACACCTTC
-,TRBJ1-5,TRBD1,TRBV6-2/TRBV6-3,CASSYDRGVQPQHF,TGTGCCAGCAGTTACGACAGGGGCGTCCAGCCCCAGCATTTT
-,TRBJ2-3,-,TRBV12-2,CASRFLECGGPSTDTQYF,TGTGCAAGTCGCTTTTTAGAATGCGGGGGGCCCTCCACAGATACGCAGTATTTT
-,TRBJ1-5,-,TRBV28,CASSIGTNSNQPQHF,TGTGCCAGCAGTATTGGGACAAATAGCAATCAGCCCCAGCATTTT
-,TRBJ1-5,-,TRBV30,CAWSPGANQPQHF,TGTGCCTGGAGTCCTGGGGCCAATCAGCCCCAGCATTTT
-,TRBJ2-7,TRBD2,TRBV11-2,CASSFSQTSAYEQYF,TGTGCCAGCAGCTTCTCCCAGACTAGCGCCTACGAGCAGTACTTC
-,TRBJ2-5,-,TRBV5-4,CASSYRGRETQYF,TGTGCCAGCAGCTATAGGGGGAGAGAGACCCAGTACTTC
-,TRBJ1-6,-,TRBV19,CATTVAGVNSPLHF,TGTGCCACTACAGTTGCAGGGGTGAATTCACCCCTCCACTTT
-,TRBJ2-2,TRBD2,TRBV9,CASSAGTSGSGELFF,TGTGCCAGCAGCGCCGGGACTAGCGGGAGCGGGGAGCTGTTTTTT
-,TRBJ1-6,-,TRBV28,CASSLDSRKQNSPLHF,TGTGCCAGCAGTTTAGACAGTCGGAAGCAGAATTCACCCCTCCACTTT
-,TRBJ2-7,TRBD2,TRBV7-2,CASSFPLAGGKSEQYF,TGTGCCAGCAGCTTCCCACTAGCGGGGGGTAAGAGCGAGCAGTACTTC
-,TRBJ1-1,TRBD1,TRBV7-2,CASSLFGQVNTEAFF,TGTGCCAGCAGCTTATTCGGACAGGTGAACACTGAAGCTTTCTTT
-,TRBJ2-1,-,TRBV5-4,CASSFVRSDNEQFF,TGTGCCAGCAGCTTTGTGCGCAGCGACAATGAGCAGTTCTTC
few,TRBJ2-1,-,TRBV9,CASSAYSGGFGVGEQFF,TGTGCCAGCAGCGCGTACAGTGGGGGCTTTGGTGTGGGTGAGCAGTTCTTC
-,TRBJ1-1,-,TRBV7-9,CASSLDWRTEAFF,TGTGCCAGCAGCTTAGATTGGAGAACTGAAGCTTTCTTT
few,TRBJ2-7,TRBD2,TRBV7-8,CASSLVSSGSIDEQYF,TGTGCCAGCAGCTTAGTGTCTAGCGGGAGTATCGACGAGCAGTACTTC